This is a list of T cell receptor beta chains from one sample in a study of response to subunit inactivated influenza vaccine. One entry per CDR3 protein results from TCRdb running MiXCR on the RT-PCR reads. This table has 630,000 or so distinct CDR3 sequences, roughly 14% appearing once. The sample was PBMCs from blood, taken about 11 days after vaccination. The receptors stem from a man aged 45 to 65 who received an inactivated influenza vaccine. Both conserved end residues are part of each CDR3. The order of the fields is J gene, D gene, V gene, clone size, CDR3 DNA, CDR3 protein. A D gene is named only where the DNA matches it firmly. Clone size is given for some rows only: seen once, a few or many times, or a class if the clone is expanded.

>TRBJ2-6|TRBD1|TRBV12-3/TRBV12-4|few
TGTGCCAGCAGGAAGGGACAGTTGGCTGGGGCCAACGTCCTGACTTTC
CASRKGQLAGANVLTF
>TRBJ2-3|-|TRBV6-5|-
TGTGCCAGCAGTTACGGGGCAGGGCTTAGCACAGATACGCAGTATTTT
CASSYGAGLSTDTQYF
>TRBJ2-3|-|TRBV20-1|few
TGCAGTGCTAGAGATCGGTCCACAGATACGCAGTATTTT
CSARDRSTDTQYF
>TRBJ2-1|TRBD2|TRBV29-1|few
TGCAGCGTTATGGGACTAGCGGAATCACGGCGTTCCTACAATGAGCAGTTCTTC
CSVMGLAESRRSYNEQFF
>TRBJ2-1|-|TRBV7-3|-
TGTGCCAGCAGCTTATGGGTAAACAATGAGCAGTTCTTC
CASSLWVNNEQFF
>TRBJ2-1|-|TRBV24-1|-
TGTGCCACCAGTGATAGTTATGGTAGAGCTCTATACAATGAGCAGTTCTTC
CATSDSYGRALYNEQFF
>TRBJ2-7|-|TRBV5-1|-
TGCGCCAGCAGCTCGGACATCTACTACGAGCAGTACTTC
CASSSDIYYEQYF
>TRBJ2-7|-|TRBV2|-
TGTGCCAGCAGTGAAGGGCCAGGGATCTACGAGCAGTACTTC
CASSEGPGIYEQYF
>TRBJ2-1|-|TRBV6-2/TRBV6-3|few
TGTGCCAGCAGTTACTCCCGGGTGAAGGGCAATGAGCAGTTCTTC
CASSYSRVKGNEQFF
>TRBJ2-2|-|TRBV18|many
TGTGCCAGCTCACCTCGATCTCTGGGAGAGAACACCGGGGAGCTGTTTTTT
CASSPRSLGENTGELFF
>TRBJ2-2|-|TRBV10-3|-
TGTGCCATCAGTCCTCAGGGGACGGTGAACACCGGGGAGCTGTTTTTT
CAISPQGTVNTGELFF
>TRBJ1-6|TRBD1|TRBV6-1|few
TGTGCCAGCACCAACCCAACAACGCGCGGGACAGCTAATTCACCCCTCCACTTT
CASTNPTTRGTANSPLHF
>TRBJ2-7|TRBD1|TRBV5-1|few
TGCGCCAGCAGCTTAAGACAGGGCCCGTCCGAGCAGTACTTC
CASSLRQGPSEQYF
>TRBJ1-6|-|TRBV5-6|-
TGTGCCAGCAGCTTGGAGACCAGGGCTAATTCACCCCTCCACTTT
CASSLETRANSPLHF
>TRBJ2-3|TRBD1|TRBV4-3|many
TGCGCCAGCAGCCAAAAGGACAGGAGCACAGATACGCAGTATTTT
CASSQKDRSTDTQYF
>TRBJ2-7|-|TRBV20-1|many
TGCAGTGCTAGAGACCCCCTCGGAGGGAGCTCCTACGAGCAGTACTTC
CSARDPLGGSSYEQYF
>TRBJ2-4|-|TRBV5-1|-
TGCGCCAGCAGCTTGATTCCAGTAGCCAAAAACATTCAGTACTTC
CASSLIPVAKNIQYF
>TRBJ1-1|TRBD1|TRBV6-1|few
TGTGCCAGCAGAACGCCGGGGAACAGGGGGAAAGACACTGAAGCTTTCTTT
CASRTPGNRGKDTEAFF
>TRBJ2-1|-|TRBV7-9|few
TGTGCCAGCAGCTTAACCGGAATAAACAATGAGCAGTTCTTC
CASSLTGINNEQFF
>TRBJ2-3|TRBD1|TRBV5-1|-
TGCGCCAGCAGCGGGGGACAGGCCTCAGATACGCAGTATTTT
CASSGGQASDTQYF